The 25 T cell receptor beta chains below were found in one sample sequenced in a study of beta chain features in type 1 diabetes. What was sequenced were expressed TCRB transcripts, since all of the isolated RNA had been reverse transcribed. Only in-frame clones appear in the TCRdb table, and some are missing; sequencing was by immunoSEQ multiplex PCR. In the table there are 240,000 or so clones, 68% of which are singletons. The sample consisted of naive CD4+ T cells from blood. These receptors were obtained from a man aged 25 to 45 in good health.

The chain uses TRBV7-9 and TRBJ2-7, with TRBD1 identical over 8 bases. This CDR3 is built from 12 residues. With 5 bases clipped from V and 5 bases from J, the junction kept 2 bases outside the gene matches. Per germline, CDR1 SEHNR and CDR2 FQNEAQ (reference sequence). CDR3: CASSMTGDEQYF. The CDR3 coding sequence is TGTGCCAGCAGCATGACAGGGGACGAGCAGTACTTC.

The rearrangement links TRBV30 to TRBJ2-1; no clear D gene. The V and J ends lost 5 bases and 0 bases respectively, with 11 bases between them. The germline V gene encodes CDR1 GTSNPN and CDR2 SVGIG (reference sequence). The CDR3 spans 14 residues. DNA of the CDR3: TGTGCCTGGGTTGGCGGCAGCTCCTACAATGAGCAGTTCTTC. Its protein is CAWVGGSSYNEQFF.

This clone has only one observation. The sample holds other DNA sequences that translate to the same CDR3. V is TRBV14 and J is TRBJ2-5, with no clear D. The length of the CDR3 is 13 residues. Germline CDR1 reads SGHDN; CDR2 reads FVKESK. The V gene lost 0 bases and the J gene lost 4 bases, with 6 bases spanning the gap. CDR3 coding DNA: TGTGCCAGCAGCCAAGATCTAGGAGAGACCCAGTACTTC. It is translated as CASSQDLGETQYF. The full variable domain, its missing parts supplied by reference TRBV14 and TRBJ2-5, is EAGVTQFPSHSVIEKGQTVTLRCDPISGHDNLYWYRRVMGKEIKFLLHFVKESKQDESGMPNNRFLAERTGGTYSTLKVQPAELEDSGVYFCASSQDLGETQYFGPGTRLLVL.

The chain has TRBV9 and TRBJ2-1, with D perhaps matching TRBD1 (6 bases). This CDR3 is built from 15 residues. V lost 3 bases to trimming and J lost 5 bases, with 15 bases between them. Germline CDR1 is SGDLS and CDR2 is YYNGEE. The CDR3 DNA reads as TGTGCCAGCAGCGGGGGGCATGGCGGTAACAATGAGCAGTTCTTC. Encoded protein: CASSGGHGGNNEQFF. The variable domain in full, with the rest retrieved from reference TRBV9 and TRBJ2-1, is DSGVTQTPKHLITATGQRVTLRCSPRSGDLSVYWYQQSLDQGLQFLIQYYNGEERAKGNILERFSAQQFPDLHSELNLSSLELGDSALYFCASSGGHGGNNEQFFGPGTRLTVL.

The rearrangement uses TRBV19 and TRBJ2-1; the match to TRBD2 covers 7 bases. Germline lookup yields CDR1 LNHDA and CDR2 SQIVND (reference sequence). Trimming cost V 9 bases and J 5 bases; bases outside gene matches: 10. The CDR3 has 14 amino acids. CDR3 coding DNA: TGTGCCAGCACCCGGGACTATCCCGACAATGAGCAGTTCTTC. Protein sequence: CASTRDYPDNEQFF.

J is TRBJ2-3 and V is TRBV7-2, with D perhaps assigned TRBD1 or TRBD2 (5 bases each). V was cut by 3 bases and J by 0 bases, with 10 bases left in between. Per the germline V gene, CDR1 is SGHTA and CDR2 is FQGNSA. The CDR3 contains 15 residues. In DNA, the CDR3 is TGTGCCAGCAGCTTTGATGGGGGTAGCACAGATACGCAGTATTTT. This translates into CASSFDGGSTDTQYF.

This clone has only a few counts. The chain uses TRBV30 and TRBJ2-7, with TRBD1 matching 7 bases. Germline V lookup: CDR1 GTSNPN, CDR2 SVGIG (reference sequence). The V gene end was trimmed by 3 bases and the J gene end by 9 bases; junction bases not matched to a gene: 11. This CDR3 has 13 residues. CDR3 region: CAWRTKDRVTQYF. CDR3 bases: TGTGCCTGGAGAACTAAAGACAGGGTAACGCAGTACTTC. The full variable domain, completed using reference TRBV30 and TRBJ2-7, is SQTIHQWPATLVQPVGSPLSLECTVEGTSNPNLYWYRQAAGRGLQLLFYSVGIGQISSEVPQNLSASRPQDRQFILSSKKLLLSDSGFYLCAWRTKDRVTQYFGPGTRLTVT.

V is TRBV10-3 and J is TRBJ1-2; TRBD1 aligns across 7 bases. Germline V CDR1 and CDR2: ENHRY, SYGVKD. CDR3 length: 13 residues. Trimming at V came to 5 bases and at J to 6 bases, leaving 6 bases not matched to a gene. The CDR3 region is CAISLTGRDGYTF. The CDR3 DNA sequence: TGTGCCATCAGTTTGACAGGGCGTGATGGCTACACCTTC.

The chain is built from TRBV4-2 and TRBJ2-5, with D tentatively TRBD2 (5 bases). Trimming stripped 1 base from V and 1 base from J, with 13 bases between. Germline-derived CDR1 and CDR2 are LGHNA and YNFKEQ. The CDR3 extends over 16 amino acids. The DNA for the CDR3 is TGTGCCAGCAGCCAAGGGGAGTTAGGATTCCAAGAGACCCAGTACTTC. Translating it yields CASSQGELGFQETQYF.

This clone has more than one count but fewer than ten. Other DNA sequences in this sample translate to the same CDR3. The chain is built from TRBV9 and TRBJ2-3; D gene unclear. CDR3 length: 14 residues. Germline CDR1 is SGDLS and CDR2 is YYNGEE. Trimming shortened V by 1 base and J by 0 bases, and 6 bases separated the two germline ends. The CDR3 reads CASSVLTSTDTQYF. The CDR3 DNA sequence: TGTGCCAGCAGCGTACTAACTAGCACAGATACGCAGTATTTT. Using reference TRBV9 and TRBJ2-3 for the parts outside the CDR3, the full variable domain is DSGVTQTPKHLITATGQRVTLRCSPRSGDLSVYWYQQSLDQGLQFLIQYYNGEERAKGNILERFSAQQFPDLHSELNLSSLELGDSALYFCASSVLTSTDTQYFGPGTRLTVL.

The rearrangement uses TRBV18 and TRBJ2-1; the D gene is possibly TRBD2 (6 bases). The length of the CDR3 is 13 residues. V lost 0 bases to trimming and J lost 16 bases, with 16 bases between them. The V gene's germline CDR1 is KGHSH and CDR2 LQKENI. CDR3 bases: TGTGCCAGCTCACCACCGGAGGGCCCCTGGCATTTCTTC. Translated, it gives CASSPPEGPWHFF.

The rearrangement links TRBV9 to TRBJ2-5, with 8 bases identical to TRBD2. Germline V gives CDR1 SGDLS, CDR2 YYNGEE. With V trimmed by 3 bases and J by 4 bases, 5 bases remained unmatched. CDR3 length equals 14 residues. The CDR3 bases are TGTGCCAGCAGCGCCTCGAGCGGGAGAGAGACCCAGTACTTC. Amino acid sequence: CASSASSGRETQYF.

The genes are TRBV4-1 and TRBJ2-7; TRBD1 might be the D (6 bases). The CDR3 covers 16 residues. In germline, CDR1 is MGHRA, CDR2 YSYEKL. V lost 4 bases and J lost 3, with 19 bases in between. The CDR3 loop reads CASSPAWTETYYEQYF. CDR3 DNA: TGCGCCAGCAGCCCGGCCTGGACAGAAACTTACTACGAGCAGTACTTC.

This chain connects TRBV29-1 to TRBJ2-1, with 13 bases lining up with TRBD2. V lost 7 bases to trimming and J lost 8 bases; unmatched junction nucleotides: 5. Per the germline V gene, CDR1 is SQVTM and CDR2 is ANQGSEA. There are 13 residues in the CDR3. The CDR3, as DNA: TGCAGCGCCGCCGGACTAGCGGGAGATGAGCAGTTCTTC. This codes for CSAAGLAGDEQFF.

This clone was seen a few times. The chain links TRBV25-1 to TRBJ1-4, with 9 bases fitting TRBD1. The V and J ends lost 6 bases and 7 bases, in that order; junction bases with no gene match: 3. The CDR3 contains 13 residues. In germline, CDR1 is MGHDK, CDR2 SYGVNS. CDR3 coding DNA: TGTGCCAGCAGAGACAGGGGGGGTGAAAAACTGTTTTTT. Translation: CASRDRGGEKLFF.

The chain carries TRBV11-2 and TRBJ2-7; D is uncertain. This CDR3 region has 11 residues. From germline, CDR1 is SGHAT and CDR2 FQNNGV. V lost 6 bases, J lost 3 bases, and 6 bases lay in between. The CDR3 nucleotides are TGTGCCAGCAGTTCGTTCTACGAGCAGTACTTC. Residues: CASSSFYEQYF.

This clone was picked up one time. This chain links TRBV7-9 with TRBJ2-7; TRBD2 aligns across 9 bases. CDR3 length: 13 residues. V was clipped by 3 bases and J by 4 bases; unmatched bases: 1. From germline, CDR1 is SEHNR and CDR2 FQNEAQ (reference sequence). This CDR3 is CASSFLAGYEQYF. CDR3 DNA sequence: TGTGCCAGCAGCTTCCTAGCGGGATACGAGCAGTACTTC.

J is TRBJ2-7 and V is TRBV5-1, with D perhaps matching TRBD2 (6 bases). The CDR3 is 15 amino acids. V lost 2 bases and J lost 5, with 17 bases in between. CDR1 SGHRS and CDR2 YFSETQ come from the germline V gene. CDR3 bases: TGCGCCAGCAGCTTCGGGGACTGGCGTATGGACGAGCAGTACTTC. It codes for CASSFGDWRMDEQYF.

The chain joins TRBV6-6 to TRBJ1-5; perhaps TRBD1 as D (5 bases). The CDR3 is 14 amino acids. V was cut by 7 bases and J by 5 bases, with 15 bases left in between. Germline lookup yields CDR1 MNHNY and CDR2 SVGAGI (reference sequence). The CDR3 DNA reads as TGTGCCAGCATGGGGGACCAGGGCCATCAGCCCCAGCATTTT. This translates into CASMGDQGHQPQHF.

The rearrangement joins TRBV19 to TRBJ2-3, with D perhaps given as TRBD1 or TRBD2 (6 bases each). This CDR3 has 14 amino acids. Trimming cost V 7 bases and J 0 bases, with 11 bases left between them. Germline V gene sequence: CDR1 LNHDA, CDR2 SQIVND (reference sequence). The CDR3 loop reads CASTEGTSTDTQYF. CDR3 sequence (DNA): TGTGCCAGTACGGAGGGGACAAGCACAGATACGCAGTATTTT. The entire variable domain, with the rest obtained from reference TRBV19 and TRBJ2-3, is as follows: DGGITQSPKYLFRKEGQNVTLSCEQNLNHDAMYWYRQDPGQGLRLIYYSQIVNDFQKGDIAEGYSVSREKKESFPLTVTSAQKNPTAFYLCASTEGTSTDTQYFGPGTRLTVL.

This chain uses TRBV29-1 with TRBJ2-7; 9 nucleotides line up with TRBD1. J gave up 5 bases and V 3 bases, and 8 bases lay outside the gene matches. This CDR3 has 14 residues. From germline, CDR1 is SQVTM and CDR2 ANQGSEA. The CDR3 spells CSVEHRGQENEQYF. CDR3 sequence (DNA): TGCAGCGTTGAGCACAGGGGGCAGGAGAACGAGCAGTACTTC.

This clone has more than one count but fewer than ten. The chain couples TRBV7-2 to TRBJ2-2; D remains unclear. CDR3 length equals 14 residues. The V and J ends lost 5 bases and 4 bases respectively, with 11 bases between them. Germline V gives CDR1 SGHTA, CDR2 FQGNSA. The chain's CDR3 is CASSPQTFTGELFF. Written as DNA, the CDR3 is TGTGCCAGCAGCCCACAGACATTCACCGGGGAGCTGTTTTTT.

The chain links TRBV6-5 to TRBJ1-1; 10 nucleotides agree with TRBD1. V shed 5 bases and J 5 bases; nucleotides not matched to a gene: 2. Germline-derived CDR1 and CDR2 are MNHEY and SVGAGI. CDR3 length: 13 residues. The CDR3 sequence: CASSRQGATEAFF. In DNA form, the CDR3 reads TGTGCCAGCAGTCGACAGGGGGCTACTGAAGCTTTCTTT.

This clone was seen a few times. The J gene is TRBJ2-3, the V gene TRBV30, with D possibly matching TRBD1 (5 bases). Germline assignment: CDR1 GTSNPN and CDR2 SVGIG (reference sequence). The CDR3 sequence is 11 residues long. V was clipped by 5 bases and J by 5 bases, with 8 bases between them. The CDR3 spells CAWARGDTQYF. CDR3 bases: TGTGCCTGGGCAAGGGGAGATACGCAGTATTTT.

This clone was seen a few times. J is TRBJ2-1 and V is TRBV14, with 10 bases identical to TRBD2. CDR3 size: 15 residues. The V segment lost 7 bases and the J segment 3 bases; nucleotides outside the gene matches: 6. The V gene's germline CDR1 is SGHDN and CDR2 FVKESK. This CDR3 is CASNERGGIYNEQFF. CDR3 bases: TGTGCCAGCAATGAGCGGGGGGGAATCTACAATGAGCAGTTCTTC.